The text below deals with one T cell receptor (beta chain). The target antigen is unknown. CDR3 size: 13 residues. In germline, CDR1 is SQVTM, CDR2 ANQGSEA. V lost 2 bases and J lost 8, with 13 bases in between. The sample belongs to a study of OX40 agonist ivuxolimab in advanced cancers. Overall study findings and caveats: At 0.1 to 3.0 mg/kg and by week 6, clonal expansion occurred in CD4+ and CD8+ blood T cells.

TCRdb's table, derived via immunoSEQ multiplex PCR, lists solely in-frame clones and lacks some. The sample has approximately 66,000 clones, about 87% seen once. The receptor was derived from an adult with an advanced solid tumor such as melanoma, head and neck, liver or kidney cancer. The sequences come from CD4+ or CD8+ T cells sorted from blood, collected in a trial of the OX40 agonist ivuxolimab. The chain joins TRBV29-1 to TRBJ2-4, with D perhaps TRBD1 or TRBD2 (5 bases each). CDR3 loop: CSVEIGAQDIQYF. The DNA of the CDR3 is TGCAGCGTTGAAATCGGGGCGCAGGACATTCAGTACTTC.